Listed below are T cell receptor beta chains from one sample, sequenced in a study of CD8+ T cells in alopecia areata. Repertoires were generated with immunoSEQ multiplex PCR, while TCRdb's copy carries only in-frame clones and drops some. Of some 240,000 clones listed, about 50% are singletons. The source material was CD4+ T cells sorted from blood, sampled at week 4, from a patient treated with tofacitinib. The receptors were sampled from a human donor with alopecia areata. CDR3s include the opening cysteine and the closing phenylalanine or tryptophan. Fields, in order: J gene, V gene, clone size, D gene, CDR3 protein, CDR3 DNA. A D gene is named only where the DNA matches it firmly. Size values are once, few and many counts, or a class for expanded clones, and some rows have none.

TRBJ1-2 | TRBV25-1 | NA | NA | CASSHLRDGYTF | TGTGCCAGCAGTCACCTGAGGGATGGCTACACCTTC
TRBJ2-2 | TRBV9 | few | TRBD2 | CASSVWEGGELFF | TGTGCCAGCAGCGTTTGGGAGGGCGGGGAGCTGTTTTTT
TRBJ1-1 | TRBV6-1 | NA | NA | CASSESGGRNTEAFF | TGTGCCAGCAGTGAATCGGGGGGGAGGAACACTGAAGCTTTCTTT
TRBJ2-7 | TRBV2 | many | NA | CASSEGPREQYF | TGTGCCAGCAGTGAAGGCCCTCGCGAGCAGTACTTC
TRBJ2-3 | TRBV9 | few | TRBD2 | CASSVGTSKPDTQYF | TGTGCCAGCAGCGTCGGGACTAGCAAACCAGATACGCAGTATTTT
TRBJ1-5 | TRBV30 | NA | TRBD1 | CAWNEGTALGNQPQHF | TGTGCCTGGAATGAGGGGACAGCCTTAGGCAATCAGCCCCAGCATTTT
TRBJ1-2 | TRBV6-5 | NA | NA | CASSQGYGYTF | TGTGCCAGCAGCCAGGGCTATGGCTACACCTTC
TRBJ1-4 | TRBV30 | NA | NA | CAWSVGRRNEKLFF | TGTGCCTGGAGTGTAGGTCGGCGTAATGAAAAACTGTTTTTT
TRBJ1-1 | TRBV29-1 | few | NA | CSVAVGLDTEAFF | TGCAGCGTTGCAGTCGGCCTAGACACTGAAGCTTTCTTT
TRBJ2-6 | TRBV2 | many | NA | CASHVSRAGANVLTF | TGTGCCAGCCACGTATCGAGGGCTGGGGCCAACGTCCTGACTTTC
TRBJ1-1 | TRBV29-1 | NA | NA | CSVDDRNKNTEAFF | TGCAGCGTTGATGACAGAAATAAGAACACTGAAGCTTTCTTT
TRBJ2-1 | TRBV4-3 | NA | TRBD2 | CASSQDATSGGNEQFF | TGCGCCAGCAGCCAAGATGCGACTAGCGGGGGCAATGAGCAGTTCTTC
TRBJ1-1 | TRBV6-5 | NA | NA | CASSNNRENTEAFF | TGTGCCAGCAGTAATAACAGGGAAAACACTGAAGCTTTCTTT
TRBJ2-3 | TRBV30 | NA | NA | CAWEVRGLSDTQYF | TGTGCCTGGGAGGTCCGGGGGCTATCAGATACGCAGTATTTT
TRBJ2-1 | TRBV6-1 | NA | NA | CASSGSSHPNNEQFF | TGTGCCAGCAGTGGTTCGTCCCACCCTAACAATGAGCAGTTCTTC
TRBJ2-6 | TRBV2 | few | NA | CASSRGANVLTF | TGTGCCAGCAGTCGCGGGGCCAACGTCCTGACTTTC
TRBJ2-1 | TRBV4-3 | NA | NA | CASSQDLSDLYNEQFF | TGCGCCAGCAGCCAAGATCTCAGCGACTTATACAATGAGCAGTTCTTC
TRBJ1-1 | TRBV6-1 | NA | NA | CASDTGLQGEAFF | TGTGCCAGTGACACGGGGCTACAAGGTGAAGCTTTCTTT
TRBJ1-2 | TRBV23-1 | few | TRBD1 | CASRGDRRLF | TGCGCCAGCAGGGGGGACAGGCGCCTCTTC
TRBJ2-1 | TRBV11-2 | few | NA | CASSSTTSYNEQFF | TGTGCCAGCAGCTCCACAACTAGCTACAATGAGCAGTTCTTC